The rows below give T cell receptor beta chains drawn from one sample of a study of regulatory T cells in long-lasting Graves disease. MiXCR, applied by TCRdb to the multiplex PCR reads, yields one record per CDR3 protein. Of approximately 470,000 distinct CDR3 sequences listed, around 15% were seen once; the top ten hold approximately 12%. In addition, the sample was reused for a study of T cells in Graves' hyperthyroidism and ophthalmopathy.

The sample here was peripheral blood mononuclear cells (PBMCs), taken at new diagnosis, from a patient treated with antithyroid drugs. Source of these receptors: a man in his forties or fifties with Graves disease. CDR3s include the opening cysteine and the closing phenylalanine or tryptophan. A D gene is named only where the DNA matches it firmly. Not all rows give a size; the values are once, few, many and, for expanded clones, a class.

>TRBV6-5|NA|TRBD2|TRBJ2-2
CASSYSGLAGVRGTGELFF
TGTGCCAGCAGTTACTCGGGACTAGCGGGAGTCAGGGGCACCGGGGAGCTGTTTTTT
>TRBV9|few|TRBD1|TRBJ2-7
CASSETGHEQYF
TGTGCCAGCAGCGAGACAGGGCACGAGCAGTACTTC
>TRBV7-9|NA|TRBD2|TRBJ2-7
CASSLGGLAGGIEQYF
TGTGCCAGCAGCTTAGGGGGACTAGCGGGGGGGATCGAGCAGTACTTC
>TRBV20-1|NA|NA|TRBJ1-5
CSARTQSNNQPQHF
TGCAGTGCTAGGACTCAGTCGAACAATCAGCCCCAGCATTTT
>TRBV6-2/TRBV6-3|NA|NA|TRBJ1-5
CASSYGFGQPQHF
TGTGCCAGCAGTTACGGGTTCGGCCAGCCCCAGCATTTT
>TRBV5-1|NA|NA|TRBJ2-3
CASSGDHSDTQYF
TGTGCCAGCAGCGGTGATCATTCGGATACGCAGTATTTT
>TRBV15|NA|TRBD1|TRBJ2-5
CATSRQGARETQYF
TGTGCCACCAGCAGACAGGGGGCGCGGGAGACCCAGTACTTC
>TRBV29-1|few|NA|TRBJ1-2
CSVATQTIYGYTF
TGCAGCGTCGCGACCCAAACCATCTATGGCTACACCTTC
>TRBV5-1|few|TRBD2|TRBJ2-7
CASSLGGTESYEQYF
TGCGCCAGCAGCCTCGGGGGGACTGAGTCCTACGAGCAGTACTTC
>TRBV19|NA|NA|TRBJ2-1
CASRGVGHEQFF
TGTGCCAGCAGAGGTGTGGGACACGAGCAGTTCTTC
>TRBV7-8|many|TRBD2|TRBJ2-7
CASSLASGTSYEQYF
TGTGCCAGCAGCTTAGCTAGCGGGACCTCCTACGAGCAGTACTTC
>TRBV7-9|few|NA|TRBJ2-2
CASSFEGGELFF
TGTGCCAGCAGCTTTGAGGGCGGGGAGCTGTTTTTT
>TRBV2|many|NA|TRBJ2-2
CASSEEGAGELFF
TGTGCCAGCAGTGAAGAAGGGGCCGGGGAGCTGTTTTTT
>TRBV10-3|many|TRBD2|TRBJ2-1
CAISDHGTSGSNEQFF
TGTGCCATCAGTGACCACGGGACTAGCGGGAGCAACGAGCAGTTCTTC
>TRBV29-1|NA|TRBD2|TRBJ2-1
CSVTSGSSYNEQFF
TGCAGCGTTACTAGCGGGAGCTCCTACAATGAGCAGTTCTTC
>TRBV5-1|few|NA|TRBJ2-5
CASSLTAPLETQYF
TGCGCCAGCAGCCTGACGGCACCCCTGGAGACCCAGTACTTC
>TRBV5-1|many|TRBD2|TRBJ2-3
CASRQVAGGTDTQYF
TGCGCCAGCCGCCAGGTGGCGGGAGGCACAGATACGCAGTATTTT
>TRBV29-1|many|TRBD2|TRBJ2-1
CSVPPGLAGGPGNEQFF
TGCAGCGTGCCCCCTGGGCTAGCGGGAGGGCCGGGGAATGAGCAGTTCTTC
>TRBV28|many|TRBD1|TRBJ2-3
CASSFGTGGTDTQYF
TGTGCCAGCAGTTTCGGGACAGGGGGCACAGATACGCAGTATTTT
>TRBV20-1|many|NA|TRBJ2-7
CSASELGYEQYF
TGCAGTGCTAGCGAACTAGGGTACGAGCAGTACTTC
>TRBV2|many|NA|TRBJ2-3
CASSEGATQYF
TGTGCCAGCAGTGAGGGGGCTACGCAGTATTTT
>TRBV11-2|NA|NA|TRBJ2-1
CASSISYNEQFF
TGTGCCAGCAGCATATCCTACAATGAGCAGTTCTTC
>TRBV20-1|many|NA|TRBJ1-5
CSANKGVTSQPQHF
TGCAGTGCAAACAAGGGGGTTACGAGTCAGCCCCAGCATTTT
>TRBV27|NA|NA|TRBJ1-4
CASSILGVDEKLFF
TGTGCCAGCAGTATCCTGGGGGTGGATGAAAAACTGTTTTTT
>TRBV10-3|NA|TRBD1|TRBJ2-7
CAISPGQIVYEQYF
TGTGCCATCAGCCCGGGACAGATCGTCTACGAGCAGTACTTC
>TRBV29-1|NA|TRBD1|TRBJ1-1
CSFGTGSNTEAFF
TGCAGCTTCGGGACAGGGTCGAACACTGAAGCTTTCTTT
>TRBV3-1|NA|NA|TRBJ1-1
CASSAWDTANTEAFF
TGTGCCAGCAGCGCATGGGACACCGCGAACACTGAAGCTTTCTTT
>TRBV7-9|many|TRBD2|TRBJ2-2
CASSSGLANGAGELFF
TGTGCCAGCAGCTCAGGACTAGCCAACGGGGCCGGGGAGCTGTTTTTT
>TRBV5-1|many|TRBD2|TRBJ2-7
CASSSTSGRAAQYF
TGCGCCAGCAGCTCGACTAGCGGGAGGGCGGCTCAGTACTTC
>TRBV28|many|NA|TRBJ1-1
CASSFWGASTEAFF
TGTGCCAGCAGTTTCTGGGGGGCCAGTACTGAAGCTTTCTTT
>TRBV2|many|TRBD2|TRBJ2-7
CASSLTPLTSGRVYEQYF
TGTGCCAGCAGCTTGACCCCCTTGACTAGCGGGAGAGTCTACGAGCAGTACTTC
>TRBV5-1|few|TRBD1|TRBJ1-4
CASSTGQGEGEKLFF
TGCGCCAGCAGCACTGGACAGGGTGAGGGTGAAAAACTGTTTTTT
>TRBV13|few|TRBD1|TRBJ1-2
CASSLGRRQGVSGYTF
TGTGCCAGCAGCTTAGGACGGAGACAGGGGGTGAGCGGCTACACCTTC
>TRBV14|NA|NA|TRBJ2-1
CASSQDLGEQFF
TGTGCCAGCAGCCAAGATTTGGGTGAGCAGTTCTTC
>TRBV18|many|NA|TRBJ2-3
CASSPDTQYF
TGTGCCAGCTCACCCGATACGCAGTATTTT